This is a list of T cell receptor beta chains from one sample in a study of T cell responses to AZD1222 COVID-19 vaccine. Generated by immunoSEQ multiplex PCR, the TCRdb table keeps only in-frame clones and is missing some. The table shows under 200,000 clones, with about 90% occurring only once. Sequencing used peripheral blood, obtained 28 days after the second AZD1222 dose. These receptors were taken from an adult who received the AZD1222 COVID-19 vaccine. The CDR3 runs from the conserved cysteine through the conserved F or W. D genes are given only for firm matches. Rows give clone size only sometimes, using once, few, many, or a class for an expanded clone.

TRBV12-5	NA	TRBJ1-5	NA	CASGLAGSNQPQHF	TGTGCTAGTGGTTTGGCGGGTAGCAATCAGCCCCAGCATTTT
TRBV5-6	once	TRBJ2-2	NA	CASSFYDFTGELFF	TGTGCCAGCAGCTTTTACGATTTCACCGGGGAGCTGTTTTTT
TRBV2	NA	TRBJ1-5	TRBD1	CASSPTTGVGQPQHF	TGTGCCAGCAGTCCTACCACAGGGGTGGGTCAGCCCCAGCATTTT
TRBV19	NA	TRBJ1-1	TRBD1	CASRRQGTEAFF	TGTGCCAGCAGAAGACAGGGGACTGAAGCTTTCTTT
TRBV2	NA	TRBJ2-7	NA	CASSAISAGSYEQYF	TGTGCCAGCAGTGCAATTAGCGCGGGATCCTACGAGCAGTACTTC
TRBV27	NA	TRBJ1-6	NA	CASSSDMGISPLHF	TGTGCCAGCAGTTCAGACATGGGGATTTCACCCCTCCACTTT
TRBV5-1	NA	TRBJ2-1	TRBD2	CASKRDPSGNEQFF	TGCGCCAGCAAGCGGGACCCTAGTGGTAATGAGCAGTTCTTC
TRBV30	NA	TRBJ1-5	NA	CAWSVKRTPDQPQHF	TGTGCCTGGAGTGTAAAGAGGACTCCGGACCAGCCCCAGCATTTT
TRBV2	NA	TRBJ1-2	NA	CASSEDSYGYTF	TGTGCCAGCAGTGAAGACAGCTATGGCTACACCTTC
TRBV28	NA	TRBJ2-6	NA	CASSLDRTGANVLTF	TGTGCCAGCAGCCTAGACAGGACTGGGGCCAACGTCCTGACTTTC
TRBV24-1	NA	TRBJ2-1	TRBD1	CATSSVKGQGNGGAANEQFF	TGTGCCACGAGCTCCGTGAAGGGACAGGGGAACGGGGGGGCGGCCAATGAGCAGTTCTTC
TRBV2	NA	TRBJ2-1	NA	CASSGWTESSYNEQFF	TGTGCCAGCAGTGGGTGGACTGAAAGCTCCTACAATGAGCAGTTCTTC
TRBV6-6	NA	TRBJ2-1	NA	CASSYGIYNEQFF	TGTGCCAGCAGTTACGGGATATACAATGAGCAGTTCTTC
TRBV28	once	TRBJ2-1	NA	CASSLSSWGRDNEQFF	TGTGCCAGCAGTTTATCTAGTTGGGGCAGGGACAATGAGCAGTTCTTC
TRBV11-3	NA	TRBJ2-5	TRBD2	CASSLGTSGRGQETQYF	TGTGCCAGCAGCTTAGGGACTAGCGGGAGGGGACAAGAGACCCAGTACTTC
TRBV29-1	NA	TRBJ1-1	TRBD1	CSVEVQGASNTEAFF	TGCAGCGTTGAAGTCCAGGGGGCTTCGAACACTGAAGCTTTCTTT
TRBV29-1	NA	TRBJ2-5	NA	CSVGGNGYQETQYF	TGCAGCGTTGGAGGAAATGGGTACCAAGAGACCCAGTACTTC
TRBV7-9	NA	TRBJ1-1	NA	CASSPRAANTEAFF	TGTGCCAGCAGCCCGAGGGCGGCGAACACTGAAGCTTTCTTT
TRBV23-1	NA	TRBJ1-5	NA	CASSQIGAYSNQPQHF	TGCGCCAGCAGTCAAATCGGCGCCTATAGCAATCAGCCCCAGCATTTT
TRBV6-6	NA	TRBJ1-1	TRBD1	CASRPTGTNTEAFF	TGTGCCAGCAGACCGACAGGGACGAACACTGAAGCTTTCTTT
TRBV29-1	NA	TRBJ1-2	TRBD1	CSGPTGEGGYTF	TGCAGCGGTCCGACAGGGGAGGGCGGCTACACCTTC
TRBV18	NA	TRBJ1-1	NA	CASSPPMGVGGATEAFF	TGTGCCAGCTCACCACCGATGGGGGTCGGGGGGGCGACTGAAGCTTTCTTT
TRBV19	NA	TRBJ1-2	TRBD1	CASSSTGGAQNGYTF	TGTGCCAGTAGTTCTACAGGGGGCGCTCAGAATGGCTACACCTTC
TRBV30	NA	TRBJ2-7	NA	CAWREITSYEQYF	TGTGCCTGGAGGGAGATAACCTCATACGAGCAGTACTTC
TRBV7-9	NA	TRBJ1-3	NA	CASSLGAAGNTIYF	TGTGCCAGCAGCTTAGGGGCAGCTGGAAACACCATATATTTT
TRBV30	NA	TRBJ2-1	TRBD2	CAWSGGLAGAVSSYNEQFF	TGTGCCTGGAGTGGCGGACTAGCGGGGGCCGTAAGCTCCTACAATGAGCAGTTCTTC
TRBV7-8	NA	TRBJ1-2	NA	CASSLVGAQGYTF	TGTGCCAGCAGCTTAGTAGGTGCTCAGGGCTACACCTTC
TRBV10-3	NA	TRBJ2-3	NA	CAISDPGDFATSTDTQYF	TGTGCCATCAGTGACCCGGGAGACTTTGCAACTAGCACAGATACGCAGTATTTT